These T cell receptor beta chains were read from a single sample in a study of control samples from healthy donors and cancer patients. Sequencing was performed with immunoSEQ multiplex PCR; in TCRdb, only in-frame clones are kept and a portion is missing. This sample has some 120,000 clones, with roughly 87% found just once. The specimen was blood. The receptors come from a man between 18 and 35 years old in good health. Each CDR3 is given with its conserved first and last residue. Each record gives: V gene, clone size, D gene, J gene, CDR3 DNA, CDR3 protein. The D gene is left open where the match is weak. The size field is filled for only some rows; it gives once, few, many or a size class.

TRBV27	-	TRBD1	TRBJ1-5	TGTGCCAGCAGTTCCGGGACAGGCAATCAGCCCCAGCATTTT	CASSSGTGNQPQHF
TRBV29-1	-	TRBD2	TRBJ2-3	TGCAGCGCCCGACTAGCGGGAGGCACAGATACGCAGTATTTT	CSARLAGGTDTQYF
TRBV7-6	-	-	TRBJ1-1	TGTGCCAGCAGCTTAGCGCTTATGGGCTCGAGCACTGAAGCTTTCTTT	CASSLALMGSSTEAFF
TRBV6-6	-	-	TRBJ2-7	TGTGCCAGCAATTCCGCCAACGAGCAGTACTTC	CASNSANEQYF
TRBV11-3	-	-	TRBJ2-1	TGTGCCAGCAGCTTAGGAACTAGCCCGTACATTGAGCAGTTCTTC	CASSLGTSPYIEQFF
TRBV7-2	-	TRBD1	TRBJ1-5	TGTGCCAGCAGCGTACGACAGGGTAGCAATCAGCCCCAGCATTTT	CASSVRQGSNQPQHF
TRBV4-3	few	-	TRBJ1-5	TGCGCCAGCAGCCAAGATATCGGGGTCGATAGCAATCAGCCCCAGCATTTT	CASSQDIGVDSNQPQHF
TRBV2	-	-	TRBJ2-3	TGTGCCAGCCCGCTGGAGGGCCTCACAGATACGCAGTATTTT	CASPLEGLTDTQYF
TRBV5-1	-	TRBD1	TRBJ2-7	TGCGCCAGCAGCTCGACAGGGGGAGGTTACGAGCAGTACTTC	CASSSTGGGYEQYF
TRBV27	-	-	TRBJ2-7	TGTGCCAGCAGTTCCTTCAGAGTCCCCGAGCAGTACTTC	CASSSFRVPEQYF
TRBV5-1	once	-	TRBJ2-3	TGCGCCAGCAGCTATGATTTCACAGATACGCAGTATTTT	CASSYDFTDTQYF
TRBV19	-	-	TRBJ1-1	TGTGCCAGTAGTGCCCGGGGGACGATGAACACTGAAGCTTTCTTT	CASSARGTMNTEAFF
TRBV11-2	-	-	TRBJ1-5	TGTGCCAGCAGTCAGAGCAATCAGCCCCAGCATTTT	CASSQSNQPQHF
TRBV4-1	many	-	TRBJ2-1	TGCGCCAGCAGCCAACTTGATTTGTTACCTCGGGGGAATGAGCAGTTCTTC	CASSQLDLLPRGNEQFF
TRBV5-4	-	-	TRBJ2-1	TGTGCCAGCAGCCCGACGACATACAATGAGCAGTTCTTC	CASSPTTYNEQFF
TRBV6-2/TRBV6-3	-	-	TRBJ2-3	TGTGCCAGCAGTTACGGGACTCAGATAAGTAGCACAGATACGCAGTATTTT	CASSYGTQISSTDTQYF
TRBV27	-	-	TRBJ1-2	TGTGCCAGCAGCCTGGACGGGTATGGCTACACCTTC	CASSLDGYGYTF
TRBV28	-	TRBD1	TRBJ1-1	TGTGCCAGCCGGGACAGGGGAGTAAGGGTCGCTGAAGCTTTCTTT	CASRDRGVRVAEAFF
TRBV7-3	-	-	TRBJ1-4	TGTGCCAGCAGCTTAACAGGATCTAATGAAAAACTGTTTTTT	CASSLTGSNEKLFF
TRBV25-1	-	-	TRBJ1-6	TGTGCCAGCAGTGAAGGGGGCAGGGATTCACCCCTCCACTTT	CASSEGGRDSPLHF
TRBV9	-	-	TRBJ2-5	TGTGCCAGCAGCCCCAGGGGGGATGGACAAGAGACCCAGTACTTC	CASSPRGDGQETQYF
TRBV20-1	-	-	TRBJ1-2	TGCAGTGCTAGTTCCGGGGTCTATGGCTACACCTTC	CSASSGVYGYTF